This TCR beta chain was sequenced for a study of neurological immune-mediated disorders (dated by TCRdb to about 2019). With regard to the full study: Peripheral blood TCR-beta repertoires from HTLV-I-associated myelopathy (HAM/TSP) patients, multiple sclerosis patients and healthy controls were compared by UMI-based sequencing. Longitudinal samples, technical triplicates and paired sorted CD4+ and CD8+ T-cell subsets, alongside PBMC samples, were included among the roughly 100 TCR-beta libraries. Each longitudinal HAM/TSP and healthy donor was sampled at 3 time-points spaced at about 3-45 month intervals. Of the 70 or so subjects in the cohort, around 14 were HAM/TSP patients, some 34 were multiple sclerosis patients, and 20 were healthy controls.

This clonotype was recorded a few times. Its target antigen remains unknown. No clone much larger than this one lies a single base away; base qualities are absent. cDNA synthesis used template-switch 5'RACE with a primer carrying a 10-nucleotide random unique molecular identifier tagging each TCR transcript. Every sequencing run yielded over 170 million TCR-beta sequences covering 15-18 subjects. Total RNA was extracted with the RNeasy kit. Using the KAPA Real-time Library Amplification kit, TCR-beta VDJ regions were amplified with primers for the TCR constant region and the 5'RACE anchor. A first PCR added sample indexes and Illumina adaptors, and a second PCR then raised library yield. The roughly 650 bp TCR product was size-selected on a 2% E-gel SizeSelection system after Ampure bead purification. Before pooling, library quality was assessed on a Bioanalyzer, concentration was determined with Qubit, and library quantification was performed with the Kapa Library Quantification kit. Libraries were sequenced paired-end 2 x 150 bp on an Illumina HiSeq 2500. To increase sequence diversity, roughly 23-30% phiX was spiked into each library pool. As for the original processing: The UMI-based MiGEC pipeline processed quality-filtered reads and removed over 80% of raw TCR sequences during error correction. IMGT germline references were used for alignment of VDJ genes, and clonotypes were defined by a unique CDR3 amino acid sequence together with V-J genes. VDJtools evaluated clonal expansion, Shannon diversity and CDR3 relatedness (CalcPairwiseDistances, ClusterSamples); CLCbio workbench built phylogenetic trees. A clone was classed as expanded if it had 8 or more unique UMIs, a cutoff based on coefficient-of-variation modelling across technical triplicates. TCRdb reanalyzed the raw reads on its own, using fastp at Q25 for trimming and MiXCR for clone calling, and kept in-frame beta chains. A single entry per CDR3 protein holds the most common genes and DNA from its merged rows. TCRdb assigned the V and J calls; the authors' analysis was not used. Recorded for this sample are 64,000 or so distinct CDR3 sequences; more than 8.5% of them occurred a single time. 9.5% to 10% of the sample belongs to the ten largest clones.

V was cut back by 4 bases and J by 11 bases, leaving a gap of 15 bases between them. The CDR3 covers 12 residues, taking in both the cysteine and the phenylalanine. The entry retains the CDR3 DNA only, 36 bases that are in frame from base 1. From the germline V gene, CDR1 is MDHEN and CDR2 is SYDVKM. Study-level results and caveats: The highest TCR clonal expansion was observed in HAM/TSP patients, whereas the lowest was observed in MS patients, even when compared with healthy controls. Expanded clones from different subjects shared no identical CDR3 amino acid sequences, which suggests that TCR-beta repertoires were private in all groups.

Interpreted using the paper, the time point label stands for: longitudinal time-point 1 (baseline). The healthy controls were volunteers from blood banks in Maryland, USA. Unsorted PBMC libraries were generated from 2 million PBMCs stored in RNAlater at -80 °C until RNA extraction. Peripheral blood was subjected to Ficoll-Hypaque density gradient centrifugation to isolate PBMCs, which were then cryopreserved in liquid nitrogen. Material for sequencing was PBMCs. The chain is encoded by TRBV28 joined to TRBJ2-7; the D segment could be TRBD1, given 5 matching bases. The TCR originated in a man younger than 40 in good health. The DNA is as follows: TGTGCCAGCAGTTCGATTACAGGTACGAAGTACTTC. Its product reads: CASSSITGTKYF. With all but the CDR3 taken from the reference TRBV28 and TRBJ2-7 genes, the full variable domain is: DVKVTQSSRYLVKRTGEKVFLECVQDMDHENMFWYRQDPGLGLRLIYFSYDVKMKEKGDIPEGYSVSREKKERFSLILESASTNQTSMYLCASSSITGTKYFGPGTRLTVT.